This T cell receptor (beta chain) emerged from a study of brain T cells in children with intractable seizures. Only one count was recorded for this clone. Time point in this sample: blood from clinic visit 5 months post-surgery; TSC patient then seizure free. Surgery cases with the highest brain T cell transcript signatures were chosen for sequencing. At least one anti-epileptic drug was given before surgery. Only in-frame clones appear in the TCRdb table, and some are missing; sequencing was by immunoSEQ multiplex PCR. The sample lists hundreds of thousands of clones, over 90% occurring once. Germline V gives CDR1 MNHEY, CDR2 SVGAGI. The CDR3 totals 16 residues. V dropped 0 bases and J dropped 5 bases, with 16 bases sitting between them.

This chain connects TRBV6-5 to TRBJ1-1; TRBD1 might be the D (5 bases). This TCR came from a boy in the first two years of life with tuberous sclerosis and intractable seizures. The sample was peripheral blood, taken 4 to 5 months after surgery. The CDR3 DNA reads TGTGCCAGCAGTTACTCGCTTTTTCAGGGTCTAACTGAAGCTTTCTTT. Protein sequence: CASSYSLFQGLTEAFF.